One sample yielded the 18 T cell receptor beta chains listed below, sequenced in a study of shared clonotypes between healthy human individuals. Repertoires were generated with immunoSEQ multiplex PCR, while TCRdb's copy carries only in-frame clones and drops some. The data contain about 2.4 million clones, approximately 93% of them singletons. The specimen sequenced was naive CD4+ T cells from PBMCs. Subset indicated: CD45RA+ positively selected. The receptors derive from a man younger than 30 in good health. Some clones in this sample may be carry-over from other donors' samples.

The CDR3 loop reads CASSHQGIFAGELFF. DNA of the CDR3: TGTGCCAGCAGCCACCAGGGAATCTTCGCCGGGGAGCTGTTTTTT. The chain combines TRBV11-1 with TRBJ2-2, with D tentatively TRBD1 (5 bases). This CDR3 is built from 15 residues. Trimming took 5 bases from V and 6 from J, leaving 16 bases between them. Germline V CDR1 and CDR2: SGHAT, FQDESV (reference sequence). The full variable domain, in which reference TRBV11-1 and TRBJ2-2 provide the parts outside the CDR3, is EAEVAQSPRYKITEKSQAVAFWCDPISGHATLYWYRQILGQGPELLVQFQDESVVDDSQLPKDRFSAERLKGVDSTLKIQPAELGDSAMYLCASSHQGIFAGELFFGEGSRLTVL.

This clone appeared once. V usage is TRBV15 and J usage is TRBJ1-3, with TRBD1 as a possible D gene (5 bases). V was clipped by 8 bases and J by 0 bases, with 11 bases between them. This CDR3 is 14 amino acids long. The germline CDR1 and CDR2 sequences are LNHNV and YYDKDF (reference sequence). The CDR3 DNA reads as TGTGCCACCCGACGACAGACCTCTGGAAACACCATATATTTT. It yields the protein CATRRQTSGNTIYF. Drawing the rest from reference TRBV15 and TRBJ1-3, the complete variable domain is DAMVIQNPRYQVTQFGKPVTLSCSQTLNHNVMYWYQQKSSQAPKLLFHYYDKDFNNEADTPDNFQSRRPNTSFCFLDIRSPGLGDTAMYLCATRRQTSGNTIYFGEGSWLTVV.

Regarding this clone: At the DNA level, this CDR3 is encoded by other sequences in the same sample as well. The V gene is TRBV18, the J gene TRBJ1-4, with TRBD1 matching over 7 bases. From germline, CDR1 is KGHSH and CDR2 LQKENI. CDR3 length: 13 amino acids. J was trimmed by 8 bases and V by 2 bases; bases with no gene match: 2. The CDR3 here is CASSPGTVEKLFF. CDR3 bases: TGTGCCAGCTCACCAGGGACAGTCGAAAAACTGTTTTTT.

This clone appeared a few times. At the DNA level, this CDR3 is encoded by other sequences in the same sample as well. This sequence joins TRBV4-1 and TRBJ1-3; D gene uncertain. With 1 base removed from V and 3 bases from J, the gap between germline ends came to 1 base. The CDR3 spans 12 residues. Germline V gene sequence: CDR1 MGHRA, CDR2 YSYEKL. The CDR3 region is CASSQGGNTIYF. The CDR3 DNA follows: TGCGCCAGCAGCCAAGGTGGAAACACCATATATTTT.

This sequence joins TRBV7-3 and TRBJ2-1, with D maybe TRBD2 (6 bases). This CDR3 comprises 16 residues. V was cut by 5 bases and J by 0 bases, with 14 bases left in between. Germline CDR1 and CDR2: SGHTA and FQGTGA. The CDR3 sequence is CASSVSGGPSYNEQFF. The CDR3 coding sequence is TGTGCCAGCAGCGTTAGCGGAGGCCCCTCCTACAATGAGCAGTTCTTC.

The chain joins TRBV19 to TRBJ2-3; no firm D call. This CDR3 region has 14 residues. V lost 7 bases, J lost 0 bases, and 11 bases lay in between. Looked up from germline, CDR1 is LNHDA and CDR2 is SQIVND (reference sequence). CDR3 DNA sequence: TGTGCCAGTAATGTTCGCGACAGCACAGATACGCAGTATTTT. Residues: CASNVRDSTDTQYF.

The V call is TRBV19, the J call TRBJ2-1; 8 bases map to TRBD2. The V gene's germline CDR1 is LNHDA and CDR2 SQIVND (reference sequence). V shed 4 bases and J 4 bases; nucleotides not matched to a gene: 3. CDR3 length: 14 amino acids. CDR3 amino acids: CASSSGRQYNEQFF. The CDR3 region has the DNA TGTGCCAGTAGTAGCGGGAGGCAATACAATGAGCAGTTCTTC.

This clone was observed a single time. The rearrangement links TRBV28 to TRBJ2-1, with 8 nucleotides matching TRBD1. The CDR3 is 15 residues long. Germline trimming cut 7 bases from V and 0 bases from J; bases unmatched to any gene: 5. The V gene's germline CDR1 is MDHEN and CDR2 SYDVKM. The chain's CDR3 is CASITTGGSYNEQFF. CDR3 DNA sequence: TGTGCCAGCATTACTACAGGGGGCTCCTACAATGAGCAGTTCTTC.

The chain recombines TRBV28 with TRBJ1-5, with D possibly TRBD1 on 6 matching bases. V lost 0 bases and J lost 5, with 14 bases in between. CDR3 length: 16 amino acids. CDR1 is MDHEN and CDR2 is SYDVKM in the germline V gene. The CDR3 spells CASSLWGASTDQPQHF. CDR3 bases: TGTGCCAGCAGTTTATGGGGGGCGTCCACTGATCAGCCCCAGCATTTT.

The chain has TRBV29-1 and TRBJ2-5; 7 bases are a match to TRBD1. This CDR3 comprises 13 residues. J gave up 5 bases and V 5 bases, and 8 bases lay outside the gene matches. The V gene's germline CDR1 is SQVTM and CDR2 ANQGSEA. CDR3 nucleotide sequence: TGCAGCGTTTACAGGGGAATCCGTGAGACCCAGTACTTC. Protein: CSVYRGIRETQYF.

The chain links TRBV27 to TRBJ2-7, with D unresolved. Germline V gene lookup returns CDR1 MNHEY and CDR2 SMNVEV (reference sequence). CDR3 length: 14 amino acids. Deletions cut 4 bases from V and 2 bases from J, with 12 bases between. DNA for the CDR3: TGTGCCAGCAGTTCCCGGAGTGGCCCCTACGAGCAGTACTTC. It encodes CASSSRSGPYEQYF.

This clone appeared once. The chain employs TRBV7-3 and TRBJ2-1; D is unresolved. The V gene's germline CDR1 is SGHTA and CDR2 FQGTGA. Trimming took off 1 base at V and 10 bases at J, with 8 bases between the two ends. The CDR3 runs 12 residues. The chain's CDR3 is CASSLNGGEQFF. The CDR3 DNA follows: TGTGCCAGCAGCTTAAACGGCGGAGAGCAGTTCTTC.

The J gene is TRBJ2-3, the V gene TRBV4-1; TRBD2 matches 11 bases. The germline V gene has CDR1 MGHRA and CDR2 YSYEKL. CDR3 size: 18 residues. The ends lost 0 bases at V and 4 bases at J; junction bases unmatched: 9. CDR3 sequence: CASSQDRASGRRPDTQYF. The CDR3 DNA follows: TGCGCCAGCAGCCAAGATCGCGCTAGCGGGAGGAGGCCAGATACGCAGTATTTT.

The V gene is TRBV12-5, the J gene TRBJ1-1; TRBD1 aligns across 7 bases. The V and J ends lost 2 bases and 4 bases, in that order; junction bases with no gene match: 7. The CDR3 contains 15 residues. CDR1 LGHNT and CDR2 FRNRAP come from the germline V gene. The CDR3, as DNA: TGTGCTAGTGGTTTGAAAGGGGGCGAGGGCACTGAAGCTTTCTTT. Encoded protein: CASGLKGGEGTEAFF.

The chain couples TRBV11-2 to TRBJ1-6, with 7 positions matching TRBD1. Germline V gene lookup returns CDR1 SGHAT and CDR2 FQNNGV. V gave up 5 bases and J gave up 7 bases; unmatched junction bases: 11. The CDR3 totals 16 residues. CDR3 amino acids: CASSPRRTGHNSPLHF. The CDR3 DNA reads as TGTGCCAGCAGCCCCAGACGGACAGGTCACAATTCACCCCTCCACTTT. The full variable domain, with the rest looked up from reference TRBV11-2 and TRBJ1-6, is EAGVAQSPRYKIIEKRQSVAFWCNPISGHATLYWYQQILGQGPKLLIQFQNNGVVDDSQLPKDRFSAERLKGVDSTLKIQPAKLEDSAVYLCASSPRRTGHNSPLHFGNGTRLTVT.

The chain has TRBV27 and TRBJ1-5; 8 nucleotides line up with TRBD1. Trimming took 2 bases from V and 1 from J; bases not matched to a gene: 1. CDR1 and CDR2 from the germline V gene are MNHEY and SMNVEV (reference sequence). The CDR3 has 15 amino acids. CDR3 sequence: CASSLGDRSNQPQHF. CDR3 nucleotides: TGTGCCAGCAGTTTAGGGGACAGGAGCAATCAGCCCCAGCATTTT.

The chain joins TRBV28 to TRBJ1-1, with D tentatively TRBD1 (5 bases). Trimming stripped 5 bases from V and 4 bases from J, with 14 bases between. The germline V gene has CDR1 MDHEN and CDR2 SYDVKM. The CDR3 covers 14 residues. The CDR3 reads CASSPPRGATEAFF. The DNA for the CDR3 is TGTGCCAGCAGTCCCCCCCGAGGGGCCACTGAAGCTTTCTTT.

The rearrangement links TRBV6-1 to TRBJ2-7; D perhaps matches TRBD1 (6 bases). V was cut by 2 bases and J by 2 bases, with 19 bases left in between. Per germline, CDR1 MNHNS and CDR2 SASEGT. CDR3 length: 17 amino acids. CDR3 protein: CASSESRGRTETYEQYF. DNA for the CDR3: TGTGCCAGCAGTGAATCCCGAGGTAGGACAGAGACCTACGAGCAGTACTTC.